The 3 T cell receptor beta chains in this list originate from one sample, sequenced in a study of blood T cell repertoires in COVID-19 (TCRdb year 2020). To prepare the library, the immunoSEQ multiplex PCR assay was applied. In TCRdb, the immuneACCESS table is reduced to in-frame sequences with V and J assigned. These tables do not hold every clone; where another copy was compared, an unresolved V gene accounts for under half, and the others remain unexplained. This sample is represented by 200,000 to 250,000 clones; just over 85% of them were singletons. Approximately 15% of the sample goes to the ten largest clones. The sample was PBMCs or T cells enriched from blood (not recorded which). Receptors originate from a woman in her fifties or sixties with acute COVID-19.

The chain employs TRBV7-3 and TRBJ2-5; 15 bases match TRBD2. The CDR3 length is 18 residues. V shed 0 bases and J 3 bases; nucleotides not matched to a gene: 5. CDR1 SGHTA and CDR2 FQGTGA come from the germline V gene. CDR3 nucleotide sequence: TGTGCCAGCAGCTTAACGGGACTAGCGGGAGGCAGAAAAGAGACCCAGTACTTC. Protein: CASSLTGLAGGRKETQYF.

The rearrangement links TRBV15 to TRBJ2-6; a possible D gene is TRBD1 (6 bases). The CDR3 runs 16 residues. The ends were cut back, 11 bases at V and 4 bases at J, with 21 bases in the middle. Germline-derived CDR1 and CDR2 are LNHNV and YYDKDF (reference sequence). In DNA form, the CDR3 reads TGTGCCGACGAAAAACAGGGTGTCGTCGGGGCCAACGTCCTGACTTTC. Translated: CADEKQGVVGANVLTF.

This CDR3 reads CASSPRGQGPNTIYF. The CDR3, as DNA: TGTGCCAGCTCACCAAGAGGACAGGGTCCAAACACCATATATTTT. The chain is built from TRBV18 and TRBJ1-3, with 8 positions matching TRBD1. V was clipped by 2 bases and J by 6 bases; unmatched bases: 6. The CDR3 runs 15 residues. Germline CDR1 is KGHSH and CDR2 is LQKENI.